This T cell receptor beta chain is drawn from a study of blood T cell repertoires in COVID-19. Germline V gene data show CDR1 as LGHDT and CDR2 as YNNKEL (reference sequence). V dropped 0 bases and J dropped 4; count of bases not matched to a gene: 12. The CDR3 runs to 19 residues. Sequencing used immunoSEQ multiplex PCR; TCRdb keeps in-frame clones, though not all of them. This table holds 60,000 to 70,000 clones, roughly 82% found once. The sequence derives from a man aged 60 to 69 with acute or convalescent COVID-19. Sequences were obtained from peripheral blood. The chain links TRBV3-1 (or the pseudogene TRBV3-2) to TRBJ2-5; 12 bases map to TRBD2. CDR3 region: CASSQDIGLAGFDVETQYF. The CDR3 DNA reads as TGTGCCAGCAGCCAAGATATAGGACTAGCGGGGTTCGATGTAGAGACCCAGTACTTC.